This record looks at one T cell receptor (beta chain) sequence and its context. The target antigen is unknown. This specimen comes from a study of OX40 agonist ivuxolimab in advanced cancers. In the study overall: People in dose escalation had one of these cancers: hepatocellular carcinoma, melanoma, renal cell or head and neck cancer.

Trimming removed 1 base at V and 8 bases at J, with 18 bases between. The CDR3 contains 16 residues. Germline CDR1 is SNHLY and CDR2 is FYNNEI. General study findings and limits: Certain nonresponding patients likewise had low normalized T-cell clonal expansion. Both CD4+ and CD8+ T cell populations in blood had undergone clonal expansion by week 6 at 0.1 to 3.0 mg/kg.

The protocol was immunoSEQ multiplex PCR, while the TCRdb copy is restricted to in-frame clones and leaves out a portion. The sample has tens of thousands of clones, approximately 81% seen once. This material consisted of CD4+ or CD8+ T cells sorted from blood, taken in a trial of the OX40 agonist ivuxolimab. The TCR was taken from an adult with an advanced solid tumor such as melanoma, head and neck, liver or kidney cancer. The V and J genes are TRBV2 and TRBJ2-1, with a possible D match to TRBD2 (6 bases). The CDR3 loop is CASSEEVGGVMDEQFF. CDR3 in DNA: TGTGCCAGCAGTGAAGAGGTAGGCGGGGTAATGGATGAGCAGTTCTTC.